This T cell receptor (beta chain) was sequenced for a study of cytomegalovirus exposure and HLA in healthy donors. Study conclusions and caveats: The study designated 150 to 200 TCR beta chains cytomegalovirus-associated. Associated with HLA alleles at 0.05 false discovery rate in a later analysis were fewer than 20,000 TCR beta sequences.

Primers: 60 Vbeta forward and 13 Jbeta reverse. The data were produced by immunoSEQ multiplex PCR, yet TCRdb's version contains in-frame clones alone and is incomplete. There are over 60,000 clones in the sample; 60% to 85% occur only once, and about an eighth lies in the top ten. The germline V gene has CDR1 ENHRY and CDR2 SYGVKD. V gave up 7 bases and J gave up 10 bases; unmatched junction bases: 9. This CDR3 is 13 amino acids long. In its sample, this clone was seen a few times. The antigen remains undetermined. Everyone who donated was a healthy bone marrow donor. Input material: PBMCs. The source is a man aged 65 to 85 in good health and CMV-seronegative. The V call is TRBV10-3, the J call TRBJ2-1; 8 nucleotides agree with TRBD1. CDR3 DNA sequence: TGTGCCATCACCCCTCAGGGGGCGGAGGAGCAGTTCTTC. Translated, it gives CAITPQGAEEQFF.